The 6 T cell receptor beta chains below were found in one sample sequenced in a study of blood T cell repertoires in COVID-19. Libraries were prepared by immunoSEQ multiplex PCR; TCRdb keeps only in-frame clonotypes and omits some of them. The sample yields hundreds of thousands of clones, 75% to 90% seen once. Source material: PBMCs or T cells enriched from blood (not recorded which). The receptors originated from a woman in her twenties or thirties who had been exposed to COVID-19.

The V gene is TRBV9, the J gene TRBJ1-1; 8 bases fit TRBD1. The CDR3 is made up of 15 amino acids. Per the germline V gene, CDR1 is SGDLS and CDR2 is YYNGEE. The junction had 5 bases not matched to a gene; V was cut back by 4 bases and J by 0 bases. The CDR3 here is CASSPWTGLNTEAFF. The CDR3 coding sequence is TGTGCCAGCAGCCCCTGGACAGGGTTGAACACTGAAGCTTTCTTT.

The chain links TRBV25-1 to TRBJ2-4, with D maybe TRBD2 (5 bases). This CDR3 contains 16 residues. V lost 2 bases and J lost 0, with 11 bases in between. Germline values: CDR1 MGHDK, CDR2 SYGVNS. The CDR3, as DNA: TGTGCCAGCAGTGAAGTGGGAGTGGCAGCCAAAAACATTCAGTACTTC. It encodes CASSEVGVAAKNIQYF. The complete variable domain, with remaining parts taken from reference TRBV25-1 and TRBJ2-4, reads EADIYQTPRYLVIGTGKKITLECSQTMGHDKMYWYQQDPGMELHLIHYSYGVNSTEKGDLSSESTVSRIRTEHFPLTLESARPSHTSQYLCASSEVGVAAKNIQYFGAGTRLSVL.

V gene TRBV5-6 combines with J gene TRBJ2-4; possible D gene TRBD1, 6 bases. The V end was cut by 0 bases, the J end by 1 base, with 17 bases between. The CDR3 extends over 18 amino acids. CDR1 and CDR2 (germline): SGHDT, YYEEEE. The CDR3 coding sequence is TGTGCCAGCAGCTTGGGGGGGAACAGGGCGCTGGCCAAAAACATTCAGTACTTC. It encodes CASSLGGNRALAKNIQYF.

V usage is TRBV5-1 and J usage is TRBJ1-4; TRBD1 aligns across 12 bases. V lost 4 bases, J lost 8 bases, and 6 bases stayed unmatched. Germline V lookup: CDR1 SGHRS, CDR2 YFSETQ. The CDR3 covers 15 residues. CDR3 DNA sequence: TGCGCCAGCAGCCCTGCCGGGACAGGGGGCGAAAAACTGTTTTTT. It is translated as CASSPAGTGGEKLFF.

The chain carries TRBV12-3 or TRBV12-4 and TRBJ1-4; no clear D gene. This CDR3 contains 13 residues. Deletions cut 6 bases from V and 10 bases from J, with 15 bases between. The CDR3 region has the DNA TGTGCCAGCAGCTCCAGGTTTCGGGGAAAACTGTTTTTT. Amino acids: CASSSRFRGKLFF.

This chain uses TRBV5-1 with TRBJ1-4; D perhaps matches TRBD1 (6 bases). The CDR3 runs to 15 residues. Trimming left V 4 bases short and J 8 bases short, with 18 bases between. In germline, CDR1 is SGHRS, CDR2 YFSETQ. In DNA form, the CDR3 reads TGCGCCAGCAGCATAAGGACAGACCCCGGGGAAAAACTGTTTTTT. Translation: CASSIRTDPGEKLFF.